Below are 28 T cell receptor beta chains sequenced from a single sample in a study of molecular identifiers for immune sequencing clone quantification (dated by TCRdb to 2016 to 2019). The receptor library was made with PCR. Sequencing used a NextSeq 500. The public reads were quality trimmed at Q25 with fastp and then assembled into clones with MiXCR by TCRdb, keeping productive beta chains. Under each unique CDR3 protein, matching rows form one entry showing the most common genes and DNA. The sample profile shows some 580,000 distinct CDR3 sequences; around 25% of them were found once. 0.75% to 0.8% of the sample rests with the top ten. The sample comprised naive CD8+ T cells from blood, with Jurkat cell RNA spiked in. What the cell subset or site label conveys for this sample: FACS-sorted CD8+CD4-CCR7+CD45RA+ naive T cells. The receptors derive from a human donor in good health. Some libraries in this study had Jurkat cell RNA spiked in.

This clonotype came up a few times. In nucleotides, the CDR3 is TGCAGTGCTAGACCTGAGGGGGGAATATTCTACGAGCAGTACTTC. Its translation is CSARPEGGIFYEQYF. The chain carries TRBV20-1 and TRBJ2-7; D tentatively reads TRBD1 or TRBD2 (6 bases each). Germline V gives CDR1 DFQATT, CDR2 SNEGSKA (reference sequence). This CDR3 is 15 amino acids long. Trimming stripped 2 bases from V and 3 bases from J, with 17 bases between.

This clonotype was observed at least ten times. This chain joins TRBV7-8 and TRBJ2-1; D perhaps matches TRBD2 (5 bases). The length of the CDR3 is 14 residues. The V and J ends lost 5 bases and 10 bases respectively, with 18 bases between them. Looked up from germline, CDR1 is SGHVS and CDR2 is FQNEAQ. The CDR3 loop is CASSPSFGSGEQFF. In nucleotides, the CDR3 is TGTGCCAGCAGCCCGAGCTTCGGATCGGGGGAGCAGTTCTTC. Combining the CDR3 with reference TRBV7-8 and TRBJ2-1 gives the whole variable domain GAGVSQSPRYKVAKRGQDVALRCDPISGHVSLFWYQQALGQGPEFLTYFQNEAQLDKSGLPSDRFFAERPEGSVSTLKIQRTQQEDSAVYLCASSPSFGSGEQFFGPGTRLTVL.

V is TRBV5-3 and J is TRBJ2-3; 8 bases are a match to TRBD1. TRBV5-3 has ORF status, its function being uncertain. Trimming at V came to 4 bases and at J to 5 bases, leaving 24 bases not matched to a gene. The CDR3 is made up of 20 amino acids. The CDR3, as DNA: TGTGCCAGAAGCCCCCCCATCAGTCGAGGACAGGGAGGTCTTGGAGATACGCAGTATTTT. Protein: CARSPPISRGQGGLGDTQYF.

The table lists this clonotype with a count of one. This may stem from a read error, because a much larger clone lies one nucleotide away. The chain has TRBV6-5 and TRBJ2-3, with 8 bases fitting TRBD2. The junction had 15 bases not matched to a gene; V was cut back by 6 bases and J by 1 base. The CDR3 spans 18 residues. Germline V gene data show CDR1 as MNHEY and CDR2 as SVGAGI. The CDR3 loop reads CASRLAGRITSGTDTQYF. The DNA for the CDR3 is TGTGCCAGCAGATTAGCGGGAAGAATTACTTCCGGCACAGATACGCAGTATTTT.

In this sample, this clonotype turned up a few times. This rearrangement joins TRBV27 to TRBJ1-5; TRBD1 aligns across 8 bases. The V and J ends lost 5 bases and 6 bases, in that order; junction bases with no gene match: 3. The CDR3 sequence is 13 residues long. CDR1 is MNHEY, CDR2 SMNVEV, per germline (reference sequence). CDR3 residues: CASSADRGQPQHF. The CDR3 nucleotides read TGTGCCAGCAGTGCTGACAGGGGTCAGCCCCAGCATTTT.

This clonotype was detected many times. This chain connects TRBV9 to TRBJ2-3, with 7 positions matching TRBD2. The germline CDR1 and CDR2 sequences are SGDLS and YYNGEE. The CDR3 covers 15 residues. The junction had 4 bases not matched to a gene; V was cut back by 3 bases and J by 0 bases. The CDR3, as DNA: TGTGCCAGCAGCGCTAGCGGTCCTAGCACAGATACGCAGTATTTT. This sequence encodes CASSASGPSTDTQYF.

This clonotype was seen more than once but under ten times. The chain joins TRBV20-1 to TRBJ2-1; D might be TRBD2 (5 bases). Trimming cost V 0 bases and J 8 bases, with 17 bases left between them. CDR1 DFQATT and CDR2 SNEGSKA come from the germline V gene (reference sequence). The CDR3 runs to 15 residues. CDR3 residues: CSARDLLEGWDEQFF. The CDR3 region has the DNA TGCAGTGCTAGAGATTTACTCGAGGGCTGGGATGAGCAGTTCTTC.

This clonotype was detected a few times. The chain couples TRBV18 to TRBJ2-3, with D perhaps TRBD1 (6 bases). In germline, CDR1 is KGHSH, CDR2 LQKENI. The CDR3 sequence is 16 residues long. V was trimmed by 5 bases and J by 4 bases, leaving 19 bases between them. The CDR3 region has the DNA TGTGCCAGCTCAGACATAGGGCAGGGGCCAGCAGATACGCAGTATTTT. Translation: CASSDIGQGPADTQYF.

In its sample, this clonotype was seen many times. The chain's CDR3 is CASSLERDNSQETQYF. CDR3 nucleotide sequence: TGTGCCAGCAGCTTAGAACGGGACAATTCTCAAGAGACCCAGTACTTC. J is TRBJ2-5 and V is TRBV7-6; TRBD1 might be the D (6 bases). Germline loops: CDR1 SGHVS, CDR2 FNYEAQ. The CDR3 runs 16 residues. Trimming pared 1 base from V and 2 bases from J, leaving 14 bases between.

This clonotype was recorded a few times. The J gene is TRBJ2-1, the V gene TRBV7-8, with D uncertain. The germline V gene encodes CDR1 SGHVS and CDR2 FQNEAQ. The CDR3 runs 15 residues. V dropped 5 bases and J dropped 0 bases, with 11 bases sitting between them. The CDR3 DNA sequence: TGTGCCAGCAGCAATACAGCCAGCTCCTACAATGAGCAGTTCTTC. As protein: CASSNTASSYNEQFF.

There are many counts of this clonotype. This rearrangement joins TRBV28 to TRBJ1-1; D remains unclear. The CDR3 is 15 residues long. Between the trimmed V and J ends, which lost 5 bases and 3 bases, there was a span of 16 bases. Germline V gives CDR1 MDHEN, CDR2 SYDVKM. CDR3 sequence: CASSLFEAAYTEAFF. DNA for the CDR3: TGTGCCAGCAGTCTCTTTGAGGCCGCGTACACTGAAGCTTTCTTT.

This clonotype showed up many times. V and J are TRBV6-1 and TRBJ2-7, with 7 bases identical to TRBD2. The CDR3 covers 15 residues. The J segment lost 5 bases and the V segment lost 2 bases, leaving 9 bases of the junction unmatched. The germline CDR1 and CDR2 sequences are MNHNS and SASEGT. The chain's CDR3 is CASSEIGTTPDEQYF. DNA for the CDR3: TGTGCCAGCAGTGAAATCGGGACTACGCCTGACGAGCAGTACTTC.

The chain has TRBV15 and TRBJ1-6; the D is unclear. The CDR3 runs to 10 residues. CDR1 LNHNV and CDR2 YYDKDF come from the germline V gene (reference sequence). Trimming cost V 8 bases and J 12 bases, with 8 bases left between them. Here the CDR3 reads CATGLGPLHF. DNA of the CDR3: TGTGCCACCGGACTGGGACCCCTCCACTTT.

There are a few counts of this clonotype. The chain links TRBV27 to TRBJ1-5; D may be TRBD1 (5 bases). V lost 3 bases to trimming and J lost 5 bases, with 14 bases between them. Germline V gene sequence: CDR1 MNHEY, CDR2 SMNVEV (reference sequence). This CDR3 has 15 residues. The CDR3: CASSLNFGADQPQHF. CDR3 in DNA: TGTGCCAGCAGTTTGAATTTCGGGGCGGATCAGCCCCAGCATTTT.

CDR3 DNA: TGTGCCAGCAGTTTGGCAGGACCTCAAAAAGAGACCCAGTACTTC. Translated, it gives CASSLAGPQKETQYF. V gene TRBV27 combines with J gene TRBJ2-5; no clear D. This CDR3 spans 15 amino acids. Trimming cost V 3 bases and J 3 bases, with 14 bases left between them. The germline V gene encodes CDR1 MNHEY and CDR2 SMNVEV (reference sequence).

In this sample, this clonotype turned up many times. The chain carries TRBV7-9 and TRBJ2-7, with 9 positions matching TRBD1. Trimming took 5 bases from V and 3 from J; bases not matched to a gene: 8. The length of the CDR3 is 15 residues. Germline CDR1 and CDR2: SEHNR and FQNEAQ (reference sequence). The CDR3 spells CASSPRTGDFYEQYF. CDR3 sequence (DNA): TGTGCCAGCAGCCCGAGGACAGGGGACTTCTACGAGCAGTACTTC. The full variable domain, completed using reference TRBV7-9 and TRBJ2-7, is DTGVSQNPRHKITKRGQNVTFRCDPISEHNRLYWYRQTLGQGPEFLTYFQNEAQLEKSRLLSDRFSAERPKGSFSTLEIQRTEQGDSAMYLCASSPRTGDFYEQYFGPGTRLTVT.

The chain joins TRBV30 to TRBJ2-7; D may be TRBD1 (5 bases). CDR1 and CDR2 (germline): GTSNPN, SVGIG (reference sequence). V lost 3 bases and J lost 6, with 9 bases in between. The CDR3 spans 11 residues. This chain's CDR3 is CAWSRDSEQYF. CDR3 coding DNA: TGTGCCTGGAGCAGGGATTCCGAGCAGTACTTC. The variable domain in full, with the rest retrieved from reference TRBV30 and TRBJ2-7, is SQTIHQWPATLVQPVGSPLSLECTVEGTSNPNLYWYRQAAGRGLQLLFYSVGIGQISSEVPQNLSASRPQDRQFILSSKKLLLSDSGFYLCAWSRDSEQYFGPGTRLTVT.

CDR3 amino acids: CASSQEHRESYEQYF. The CDR3 nucleotides are TGCGCCAGCAGCCAAGAGCACAGGGAGTCCTACGAGCAGTACTTC. This chain joins TRBV4-1 and TRBJ2-7, with D tentatively TRBD1 (6 bases). The CDR3 loop spans 15 amino acids. V lost 0 bases and J lost 1, with 10 bases in between. CDR1 and CDR2 from the germline V gene are MGHRA and YSYEKL.

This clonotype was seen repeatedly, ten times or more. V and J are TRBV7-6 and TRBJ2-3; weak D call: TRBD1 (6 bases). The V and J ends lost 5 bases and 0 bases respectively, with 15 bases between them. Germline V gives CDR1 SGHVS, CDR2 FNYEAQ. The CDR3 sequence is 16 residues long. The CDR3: CASSENRVLSTDTQYF. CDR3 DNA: TGTGCCAGCAGCGAAAACAGGGTACTGAGCACAGATACGCAGTATTTT.

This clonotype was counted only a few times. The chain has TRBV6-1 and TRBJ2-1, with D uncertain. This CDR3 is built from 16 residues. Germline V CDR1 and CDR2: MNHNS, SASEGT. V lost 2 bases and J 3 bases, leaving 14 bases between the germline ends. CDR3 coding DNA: TGTGCCAGCAGTGAAAACTCAGTAGGATACTACAATGAGCAGTTCTTC. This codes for CASSENSVGYYNEQFF.

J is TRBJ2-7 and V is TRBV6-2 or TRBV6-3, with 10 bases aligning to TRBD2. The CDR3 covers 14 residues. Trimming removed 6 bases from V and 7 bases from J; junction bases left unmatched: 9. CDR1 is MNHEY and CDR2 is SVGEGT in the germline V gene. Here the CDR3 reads CASRKAGGVVEQYF. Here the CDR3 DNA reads TGTGCCAGCAGAAAAGCGGGGGGGGTCGTGGAGCAGTACTTC.

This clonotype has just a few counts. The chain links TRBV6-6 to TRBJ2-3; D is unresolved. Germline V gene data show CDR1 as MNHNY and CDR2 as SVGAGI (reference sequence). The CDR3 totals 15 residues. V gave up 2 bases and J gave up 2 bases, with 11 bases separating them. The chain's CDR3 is CASSYRGTFTDTQYF. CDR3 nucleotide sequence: TGTGCCAGCAGTTACAGAGGTACTTTCACAGATACGCAGTATTTT.

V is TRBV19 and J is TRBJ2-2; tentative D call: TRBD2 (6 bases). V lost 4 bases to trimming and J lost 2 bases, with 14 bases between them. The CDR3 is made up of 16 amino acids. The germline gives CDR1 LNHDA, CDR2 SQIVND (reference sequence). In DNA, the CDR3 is TGTGCCAGTAGTACCAGGCAGGGAGGAAACACCGGGGAGCTGTTTTTT. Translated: CASSTRQGGNTGELFF.

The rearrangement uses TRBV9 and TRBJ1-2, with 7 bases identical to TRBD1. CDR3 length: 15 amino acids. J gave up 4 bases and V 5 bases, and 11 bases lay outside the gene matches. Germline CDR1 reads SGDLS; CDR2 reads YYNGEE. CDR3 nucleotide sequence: TGTGCCAGCAGTACCGAGGGGGCGCAGGGCTATGGCTACACCTTC. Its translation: CASSTEGAQGYGYTF.

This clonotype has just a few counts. The CDR3 nucleotides read TGTGCCAGCAGCTTTGGGCAGGGGGCGGGTCAGCCCCAGCATTTT. Its translation: CASSFGQGAGQPQHF. The chain joins TRBV11-2 to TRBJ1-5; 8 positions match TRBD1. This CDR3 contains 15 residues. The germline gives CDR1 SGHAT, CDR2 FQNNGV. Trimming removed 3 bases from V and 6 bases from J; junction bases left unmatched: 7.

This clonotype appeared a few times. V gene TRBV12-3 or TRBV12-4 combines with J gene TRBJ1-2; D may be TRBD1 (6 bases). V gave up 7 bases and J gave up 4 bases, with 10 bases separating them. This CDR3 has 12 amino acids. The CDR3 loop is CASNEGVYGYTF. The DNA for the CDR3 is TGTGCCAGCAATGAGGGGGTCTATGGCTACACCTTC.

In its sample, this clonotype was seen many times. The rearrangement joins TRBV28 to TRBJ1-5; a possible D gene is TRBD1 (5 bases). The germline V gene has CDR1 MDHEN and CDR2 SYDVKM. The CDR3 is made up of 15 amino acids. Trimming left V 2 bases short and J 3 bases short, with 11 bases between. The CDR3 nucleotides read TGTGCCAGCAGTTTAGTCGGGGGATACAATCAGCCCCAGCATTTT. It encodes CASSLVGGYNQPQHF.

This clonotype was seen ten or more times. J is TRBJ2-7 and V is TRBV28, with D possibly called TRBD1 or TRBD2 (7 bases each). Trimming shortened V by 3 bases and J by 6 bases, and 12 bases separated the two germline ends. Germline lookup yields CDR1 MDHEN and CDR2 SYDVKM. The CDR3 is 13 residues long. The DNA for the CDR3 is TGTGCCAGCAGTTTCAGGGGGGGCGGCGAGCAGTACTTC. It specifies CASSFRGGGEQYF.